This T cell receptor beta chain was found in a study of neoadjuvant anti-PD-1 for oral cavity cancer. The wider study: Most patients had three to four biweekly doses of 3 mg/kg nivolumab before resection.

This table comes from immunoSEQ multiplex PCR, and its TCRdb copy is limited to in-frame clones, with some not included. The data hold roughly 67,000 clones, with around 80% observed a single time. As regards this clone: Its antigen is unknown.

Notes on the study in general: PBMC Gini-index clonality exceeded responders' in non-responders post-nivolumab.

This CDR3 is 13 amino acids long. V was cut by 5 bases and J by 0 bases, with 7 bases left in between. The germline V gene has CDR1 MGHDK and CDR2 SYGVNS. These oral cavity squamous cell carcinomas were HPV-negative and locally advanced. This rearrangement joins TRBV25-1 to TRBJ1-2; D is unresolved. Sample: PBMCs, taken before nivolumab (anti-PD-1) treatment. This TCR derives from a person aged 35-80 years with oral cavity squamous cell carcinoma. Here the CDR3 DNA reads TGTGCCAGCAGTTGGAGCACTAACTATGGCTACACCTTC. It codes for CASSWSTNYGYTF.